This T cell receptor (beta chain) derives from a study of T cell responses to AZD1222 COVID-19 vaccine. Study-level information: Second-dose recipients at about 4 or about 12 weeks were treated as one pooled group.

Looked up from germline, CDR1 is ENHRY and CDR2 is SYGVKD. The CDR3 has 16 amino acids. Trimming stripped 11 bases from V and 3 bases from J, with 25 bases between. Generated by immunoSEQ multiplex PCR, the TCRdb table keeps only in-frame clones and is missing some. The sample has tens of thousands of clones, roughly 90% seen once; the top ten hold roughly 20%. This sample comprised peripheral blood, obtained on day 0 of AZD1222 vaccination. This receptor was taken from an adult in good health. The gene calls are TRBV10-3 and TRBJ1-2; TRBD1 is a possible D gene (6 bases). This CDR3 is CAVPRDNLIPHYGYTF. CDR3 DNA sequence: TGTGCCGTACCCCGGGACAATCTTATACCCCACTATGGCTACACCTTC.